Listed below are T cell receptor beta chains from one sample, sequenced in a study of blood T cell repertoires in COVID-19. The data were produced by immunoSEQ multiplex PCR, yet TCRdb's version contains in-frame clones alone and is incomplete. The sample carries approximately 210,000 clones, approximately 91% recorded once. The specimen was peripheral blood. These receptors all stem from a man aged 40-55 years with acute or convalescent COVID-19. The CDR3 runs from the conserved cysteine through the conserved F or W. A D gene is named only where the DNA matches it firmly. Some rows mark clone size as missing; the rest say once, few, many or name a class of expanded clone.

j_call	v_call	d_call	clone_size	cdr3_length	cdr3_aa	cdr3_nt
TRBJ1-4	TRBV5-1	-	-	14	CASSLATRGEKLFF	TGCGCCAGCAGCCTGGCCACCCGGGGTGAAAAACTGTTTTTT
TRBJ1-1	TRBV11-2	-	-	15	CASSLRYRRSTEAFF	TGTGCCAGCAGCTTACGGTATCGGCGGTCCACTGAAGCTTTCTTT
TRBJ1-3	TRBV4-1	-	-	13	CATSQMTGNTIYF	TGCGCCACCAGTCAGATGACTGGAAACACCATATATTTT
TRBJ2-3	TRBV2	TRBD2	-	16	CASSSLAGGLGDTQYF	TGTGCCAGCAGTAGCTTAGCGGGGGGGCTGGGAGATACGCAGTATTTT
TRBJ2-1	TRBV9	-	-	13	CASSPSSYNEQFF	TGTGCCAGCAGCCCGAGCTCCTACAATGAGCAGTTCTTC
TRBJ1-1	TRBV3-1/TRBV3-2	-	many	13	CASSQVSVGEAFF	TGTGCCAGCAGCCAAGTTTCGGTCGGGGAAGCTTTCTTT
TRBJ2-7	TRBV4-2	TRBD2	-	15	CASSQGLAGVIEQYF	TGTGCCAGCAGCCAAGGACTAGCGGGAGTGATCGAGCAGTACTTC
TRBJ1-1	TRBV29-1	TRBD1	-	13	CSVERQGNTEAFF	TGCAGCGTTGAAAGACAGGGAAACACTGAAGCTTTCTTT
TRBJ1-5	TRBV18	TRBD1	-	14	CASSPGTGDQPQHF	TGTGCCAGCTCACCAGGGACAGGGGACCAGCCCCAGCATTTT
TRBJ1-5	TRBV19	TRBD1	once	11	CASSGWDRLYF	TGTGCCAGTAGTGGCTGGGACAGGCTGTATTTT
TRBJ2-1	TRBV5-1	TRBD1	-	15	CASSPGTGNGNEQFF	TGCGCCAGCAGCCCGGGGACAGGGAATGGCAATGAGCAGTTCTTC
TRBJ2-5	TRBV5-1	TRBD1	-	15	CASSVGTGVVETQYF	TGCGCCAGCAGCGTCGGGACAGGGGTCGTGGAGACCCAGTACTTC
TRBJ1-3	TRBV15	-	-	14	CATSSELSGNTIYF	TGTGCCACCAGCAGTGAGCTCTCTGGAAACACCATATATTTT
TRBJ2-1	TRBV6-4	-	-	18	CASSDSLLTSRSNNEQFF	TGTGCCAGCAGTGACTCCCTCCTCACTAGCAGGAGCAACAATGAGCAGTTCTTC
TRBJ1-6	TRBV27	TRBD1	-	18	CASSFRDRTSSYNSPLHF	TGTGCCAGCAGTTTCCGGGACAGGACTAGCTCCTATAATTCACCCCTCCACTTT
TRBJ2-7	TRBV27	-	-	15	CASRGTGSRTYEQYF	TGTGCCAGCAGGGGCACCGGGAGTAGGACCTACGAGCAGTACTTC
TRBJ2-7	TRBV4-3	TRBD1	once	15	CASSQGTGLPYEQYF	TGCGCCAGCAGCCAAGGGACAGGCCTCCCTTACGAGCAGTACTTC
TRBJ2-7	TRBV15	TRBD1	few	17	CATSRTPGQGISYEQYF	TGTGCCACCAGCAGAACCCCGGGACAGGGGATCTCCTACGAGCAGTACTTC
TRBJ2-5	TRBV4-1	TRBD1	-	15	CASSQDLQGQRTQYF	TGCGCCAGCAGCCAAGATCTTCAGGGACAGCGGACCCAGTACTTC
TRBJ1-1	TRBV30	TRBD1	-	13	CAWSRTGTEHAFF	TGTGCCTGGAGTCGTACCGGGACAGAGCACGCTTTCTTT
TRBJ2-3	TRBV7-8	-	-	15	CASSQVGLSTDTQYF	TGTGCCAGCAGCCAGGTGGGACTTAGCACAGATACGCAGTATTTT
TRBJ1-3	TRBV9	TRBD1	once	16	CASSPSRTGIGNTIYF	TGTGCCAGCAGCCCCTCTAGGACAGGGATAGGAAACACCATATATTTT
TRBJ2-5	TRBV27	-	-	14	CASSFSAGGETQYF	TGTGCCAGCAGTTTTTCGGCGGGCGGAGAGACCCAGTACTTC
TRBJ2-2	TRBV19	TRBD1	-	15	CASLPQGANTGELFF	TGTGCCAGTCTTCCTCAGGGGGCGAACACCGGGGAGCTGTTTTTT